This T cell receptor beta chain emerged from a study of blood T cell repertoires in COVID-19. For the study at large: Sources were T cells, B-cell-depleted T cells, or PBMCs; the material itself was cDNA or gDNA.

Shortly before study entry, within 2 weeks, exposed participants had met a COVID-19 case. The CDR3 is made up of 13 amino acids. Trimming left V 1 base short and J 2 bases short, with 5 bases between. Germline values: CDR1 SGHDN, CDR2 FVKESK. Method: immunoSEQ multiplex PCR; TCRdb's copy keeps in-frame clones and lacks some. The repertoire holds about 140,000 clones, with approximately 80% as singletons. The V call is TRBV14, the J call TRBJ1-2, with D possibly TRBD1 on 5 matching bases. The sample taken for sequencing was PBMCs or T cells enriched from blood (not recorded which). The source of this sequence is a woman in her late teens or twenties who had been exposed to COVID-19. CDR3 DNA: TGTGCCAGCAGCCAAGGACAGAACTATGGCTACACCTTC. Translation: CASSQGQNYGYTF. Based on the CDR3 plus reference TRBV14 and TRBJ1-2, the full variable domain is EAGVTQFPSHSVIEKGQTVTLRCDPISGHDNLYWYRRVMGKEIKFLLHFVKESKQDESGMPNNRFLAERTGGTYSTLKVQPAELEDSGVYFCASSQGQNYGYTFGSGTRLTVV.